This T cell receptor (beta chain) originates from a study of T cells expressing NK-cell markers. Study details: The sequencing cohort of eight donors included seven HCMV-seropositive individuals and one seronegative individual.

TCRdb reprocessed the 5' RACE reads; each CDR3 protein has one entry and no DNA is given. The sample's table shows some 600,000 distinct CDR3 sequences. The sequence came from a man aged 18 to 29 in good health. Material for sequencing was blood T cells: a sorted CD56 or NKG2C T cell subset, CD4+ or CD8+ T cells, or bulk PBMC T cells (not recorded which).

CDR3 protein: CASSEAGGPATGELFF. The chain employs TRBV7-3 and TRBJ2-2; the D call from TCRdb, TRBD2, cannot be confirmed without DNA. The CDR3 loop spans 16 amino acids. From germline, CDR1 is SGHTA and CDR2 FQGTGA.